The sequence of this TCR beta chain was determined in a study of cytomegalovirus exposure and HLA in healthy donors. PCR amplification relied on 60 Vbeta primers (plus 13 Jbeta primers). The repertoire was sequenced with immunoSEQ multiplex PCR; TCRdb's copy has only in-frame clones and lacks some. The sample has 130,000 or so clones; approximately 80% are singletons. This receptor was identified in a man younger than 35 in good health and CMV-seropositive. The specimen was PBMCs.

The CDR3 nucleotides read TGTGCCAGCAGTGAACCTCAGGGCCCATTCTCTGGAAACACCATATATTTT. It encodes CASSEPQGPFSGNTIYF. This chain uses TRBV6-1 with TRBJ1-3; D might be TRBD1 (5 bases). Trimming removed 2 bases from V and 0 bases from J, with 14 bases in between. Germline CDR1 and CDR2: MNHNS and SASEGT. The CDR3 sequence is 17 residues long.